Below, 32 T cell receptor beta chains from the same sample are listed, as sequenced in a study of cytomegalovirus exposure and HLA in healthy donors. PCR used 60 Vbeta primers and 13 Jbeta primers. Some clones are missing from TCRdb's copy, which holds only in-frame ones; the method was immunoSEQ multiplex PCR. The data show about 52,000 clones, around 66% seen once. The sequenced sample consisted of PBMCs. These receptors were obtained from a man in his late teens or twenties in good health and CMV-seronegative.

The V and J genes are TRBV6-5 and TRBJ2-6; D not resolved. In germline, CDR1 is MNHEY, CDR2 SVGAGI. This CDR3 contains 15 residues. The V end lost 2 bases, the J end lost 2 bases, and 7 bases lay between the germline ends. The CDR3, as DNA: TGTGCCAGCAGTTACACTCTCCCTGGGGCCAACGTCCTGACTTTC. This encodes CASSYTLPGANVLTF.

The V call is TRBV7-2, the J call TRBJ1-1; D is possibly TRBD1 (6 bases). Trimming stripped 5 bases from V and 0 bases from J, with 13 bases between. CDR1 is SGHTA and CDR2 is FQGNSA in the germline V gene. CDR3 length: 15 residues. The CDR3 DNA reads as TGTGCCAGCAGCAGCACTGGACAGATGAACACTGAAGCTTTCTTT. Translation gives CASSSTGQMNTEAFF.

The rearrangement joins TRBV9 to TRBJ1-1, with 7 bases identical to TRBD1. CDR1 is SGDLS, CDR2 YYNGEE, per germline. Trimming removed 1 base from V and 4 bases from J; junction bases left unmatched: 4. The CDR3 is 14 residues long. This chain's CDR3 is CASSVKGASTEAFF. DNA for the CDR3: TGTGCCAGCAGCGTAAAGGGGGCTAGCACTGAAGCTTTCTTT.

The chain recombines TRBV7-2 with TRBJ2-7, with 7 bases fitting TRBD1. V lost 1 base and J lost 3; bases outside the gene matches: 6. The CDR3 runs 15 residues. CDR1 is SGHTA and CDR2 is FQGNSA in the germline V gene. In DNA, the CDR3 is TGTGCCAGCAGCTTAGGGGGGACAGAACTCTACGAGCAGTACTTC. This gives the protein CASSLGGTELYEQYF.

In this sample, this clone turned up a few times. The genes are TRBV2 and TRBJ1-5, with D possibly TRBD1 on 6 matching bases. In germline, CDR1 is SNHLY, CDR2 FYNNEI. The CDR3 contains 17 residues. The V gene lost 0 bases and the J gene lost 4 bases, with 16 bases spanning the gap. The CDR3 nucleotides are TGTGCCAGCAGTGAAGCGCTTTTGGCAGGGGTAAATCAGCCCCAGCATTTT. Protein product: CASSEALLAGVNQPQHF.

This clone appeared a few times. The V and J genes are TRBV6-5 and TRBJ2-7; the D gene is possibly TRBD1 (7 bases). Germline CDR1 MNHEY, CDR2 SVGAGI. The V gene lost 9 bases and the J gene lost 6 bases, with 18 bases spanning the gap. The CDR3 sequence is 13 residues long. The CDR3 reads CASATTGRFEQYF. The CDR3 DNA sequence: TGTGCCAGTGCGACGACAGGGAGGTTCGAGCAGTACTTC.

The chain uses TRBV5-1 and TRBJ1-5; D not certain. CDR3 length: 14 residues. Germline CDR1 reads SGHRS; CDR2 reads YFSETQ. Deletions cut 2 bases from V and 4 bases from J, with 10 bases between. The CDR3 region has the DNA TGCGCCAGCAGCTTAGGACGGGAGAATCAGCCCCAGCATTTT. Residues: CASSLGRENQPQHF.

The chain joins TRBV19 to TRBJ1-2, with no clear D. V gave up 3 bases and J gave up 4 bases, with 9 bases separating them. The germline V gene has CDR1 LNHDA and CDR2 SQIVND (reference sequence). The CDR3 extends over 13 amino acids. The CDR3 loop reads CASSILGPYGYTF. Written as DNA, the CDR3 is TGTGCCAGTAGTATTCTAGGCCCCTATGGCTACACCTTC. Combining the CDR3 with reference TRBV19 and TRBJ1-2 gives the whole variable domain DGGITQSPKYLFRKEGQNVTLSCEQNLNHDAMYWYRQDPGQGLRLIYYSQIVNDFQKGDIAEGYSVSREKKESFPLTVTSAQKNPTAFYLCASSILGPYGYTFGSGTRLTVV.

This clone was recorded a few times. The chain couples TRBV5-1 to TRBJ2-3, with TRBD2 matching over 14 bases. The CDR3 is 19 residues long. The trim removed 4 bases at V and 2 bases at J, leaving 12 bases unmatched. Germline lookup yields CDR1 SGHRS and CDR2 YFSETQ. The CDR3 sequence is CASSTGLAGGQVITDTQYF. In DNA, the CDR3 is TGCGCCAGCAGCACCGGACTAGCGGGAGGCCAGGTTATCACAGATACGCAGTATTTT.

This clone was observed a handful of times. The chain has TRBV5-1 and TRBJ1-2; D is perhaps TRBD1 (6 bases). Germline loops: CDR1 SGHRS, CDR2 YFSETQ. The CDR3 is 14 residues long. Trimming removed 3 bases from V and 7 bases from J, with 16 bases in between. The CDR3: CASSSGQTILGYTF. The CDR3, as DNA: TGCGCCAGCAGCTCGGGACAAACTATTCTTGGCTACACCTTC.

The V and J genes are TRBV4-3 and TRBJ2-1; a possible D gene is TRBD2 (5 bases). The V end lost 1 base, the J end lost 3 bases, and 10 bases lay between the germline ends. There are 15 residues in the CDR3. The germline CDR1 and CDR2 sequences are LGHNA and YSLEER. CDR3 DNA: TGCGCCAGCAGCCAAGTTCTAGCAGACTACAATGAGCAGTTCTTC. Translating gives CASSQVLADYNEQFF.

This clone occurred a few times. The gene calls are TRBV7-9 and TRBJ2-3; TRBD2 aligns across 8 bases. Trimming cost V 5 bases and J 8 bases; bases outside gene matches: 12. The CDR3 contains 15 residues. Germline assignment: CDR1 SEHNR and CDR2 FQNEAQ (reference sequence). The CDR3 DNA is TGTGCCAGCAGCCAATCGGCGGGAGGTTCAGTTACGCAGTATTTT. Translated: CASSQSAGGSVTQYF.

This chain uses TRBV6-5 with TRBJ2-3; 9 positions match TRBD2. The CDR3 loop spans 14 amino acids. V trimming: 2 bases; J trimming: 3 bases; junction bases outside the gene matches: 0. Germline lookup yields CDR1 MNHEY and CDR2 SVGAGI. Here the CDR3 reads CASSYGLATDTQYF. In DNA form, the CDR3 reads TGTGCCAGCAGTTACGGACTAGCGACAGATACGCAGTATTTT.

Here the CDR3 DNA reads TGTGCCAGCAGCTTAGCGGGGACTAGCGGGAAGTTCTACGAGCAGTACTTC. Translating it yields CASSLAGTSGKFYEQYF. The J gene is TRBJ2-7, the V gene TRBV7-2, with 13 nucleotides matching TRBD2. In germline, CDR1 is SGHTA, CDR2 FQGNSA. There are 17 residues in the CDR3. V was pared by 0 bases and J by 3 bases, with 5 bases of the junction left unmatched.

The chain's CDR3 is CASSLDLGASYEQYF. CDR3 DNA sequence: TGTGCCAGCAGCTTAGATTTAGGGGCCTCCTACGAGCAGTACTTC. J is TRBJ2-7 and V is TRBV11-2, with D possibly being TRBD1 (5 bases). The CDR3 extends over 15 amino acids. The ends were cut back, 0 bases at V and 0 bases at J, with 9 bases in the middle. Germline lookup yields CDR1 SGHAT and CDR2 FQNNGV.

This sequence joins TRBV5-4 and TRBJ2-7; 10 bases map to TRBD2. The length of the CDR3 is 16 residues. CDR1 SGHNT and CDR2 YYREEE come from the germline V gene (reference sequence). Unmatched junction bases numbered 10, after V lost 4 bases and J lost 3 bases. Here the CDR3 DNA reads TGTGCCAGCAGCCCACCCGGGACTAGCGACCTCTACGAGCAGTACTTC. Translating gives CASSPPGTSDLYEQYF.

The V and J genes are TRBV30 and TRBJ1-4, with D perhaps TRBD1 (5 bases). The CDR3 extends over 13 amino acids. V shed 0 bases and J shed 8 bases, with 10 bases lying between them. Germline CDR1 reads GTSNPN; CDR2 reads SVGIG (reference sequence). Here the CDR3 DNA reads TGTGCCTGGAGTGTCAGGGTAGGGGAAAAACTGTTTTTT. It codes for CAWSVRVGEKLFF.

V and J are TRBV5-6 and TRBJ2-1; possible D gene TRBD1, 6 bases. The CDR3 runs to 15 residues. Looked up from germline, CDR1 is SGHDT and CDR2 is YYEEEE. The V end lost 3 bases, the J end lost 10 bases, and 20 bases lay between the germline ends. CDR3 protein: CASSYTGRTMLEQFF. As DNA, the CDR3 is TGTGCCAGCAGCTACACAGGGCGCACGATGTTAGAGCAGTTCTTC. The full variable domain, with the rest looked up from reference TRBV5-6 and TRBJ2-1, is DAGVTQSPTHLIKTRGQQVTLRCSPKSGHDTVSWYQQALGQGPQFIFQYYEEEERQRGNFPDRFSGHQFPNYSSELNVNALLLGDSALYLCASSYTGRTMLEQFFGPGTRLTVL.

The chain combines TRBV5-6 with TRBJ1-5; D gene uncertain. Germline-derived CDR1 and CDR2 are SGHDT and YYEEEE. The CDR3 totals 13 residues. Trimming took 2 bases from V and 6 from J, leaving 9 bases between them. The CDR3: CASSFSPGQPQHF. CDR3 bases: TGTGCCAGCAGCTTCAGTCCAGGTCAGCCCCAGCATTTT.

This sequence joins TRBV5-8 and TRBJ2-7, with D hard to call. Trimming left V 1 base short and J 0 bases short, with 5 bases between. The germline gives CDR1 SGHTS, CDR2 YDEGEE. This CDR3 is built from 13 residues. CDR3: CASSLLPSYEQYF. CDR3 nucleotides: TGTGCCAGCAGCTTGCTCCCCTCCTACGAGCAGTACTTC.

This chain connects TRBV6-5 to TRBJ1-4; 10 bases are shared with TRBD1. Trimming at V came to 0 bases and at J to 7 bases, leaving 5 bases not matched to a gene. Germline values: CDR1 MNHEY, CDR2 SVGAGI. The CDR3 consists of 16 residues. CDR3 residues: CASSYSTTGGLEKLFF. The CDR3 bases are TGTGCCAGCAGTTACTCGACGACAGGGGGCCTTGAAAAACTGTTTTTT.

The CDR3 sequence: CASSQGGTSGSTDTQYF. CDR3 in DNA: TGCGCCAGCAGCCAAGGGGGGACTAGCGGTAGCACAGATACGCAGTATTTT. The J gene is TRBJ2-3, the V gene TRBV4-1, with 11 bases matching TRBD2. The CDR3 spans 17 residues. V lost 1 base and J lost 0; bases outside the gene matches: 3. Germline-derived CDR1 and CDR2 are MGHRA and YSYEKL.

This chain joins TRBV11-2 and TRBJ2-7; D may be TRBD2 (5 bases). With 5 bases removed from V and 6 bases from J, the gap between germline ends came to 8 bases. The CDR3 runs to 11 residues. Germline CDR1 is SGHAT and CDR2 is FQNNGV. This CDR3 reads CASSPAAEQYF. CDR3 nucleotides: TGTGCCAGCAGCCCAGCGGCCGAGCAGTACTTC.

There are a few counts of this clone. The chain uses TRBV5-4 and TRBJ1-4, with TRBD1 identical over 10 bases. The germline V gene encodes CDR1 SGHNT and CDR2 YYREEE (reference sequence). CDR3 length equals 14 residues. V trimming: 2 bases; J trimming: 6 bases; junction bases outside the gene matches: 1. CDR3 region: CASSFGTGDEKLFF. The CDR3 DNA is TGTGCCAGCAGCTTCGGGACAGGGGATGAAAAACTGTTTTTT.

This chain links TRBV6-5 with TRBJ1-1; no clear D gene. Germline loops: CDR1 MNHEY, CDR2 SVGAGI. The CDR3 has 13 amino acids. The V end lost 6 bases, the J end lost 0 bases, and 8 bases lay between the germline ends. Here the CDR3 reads CASRPGMNTEAFF. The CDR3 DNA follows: TGTGCCAGCAGGCCGGGGATGAACACTGAAGCTTTCTTT.

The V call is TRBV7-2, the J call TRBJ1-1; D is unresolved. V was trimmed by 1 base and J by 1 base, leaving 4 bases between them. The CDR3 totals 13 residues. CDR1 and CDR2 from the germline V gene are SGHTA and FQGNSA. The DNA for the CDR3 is TGTGCCAGCAGCTTAGTTCAGAACACTGAAGCTTTCTTT. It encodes CASSLVQNTEAFF.

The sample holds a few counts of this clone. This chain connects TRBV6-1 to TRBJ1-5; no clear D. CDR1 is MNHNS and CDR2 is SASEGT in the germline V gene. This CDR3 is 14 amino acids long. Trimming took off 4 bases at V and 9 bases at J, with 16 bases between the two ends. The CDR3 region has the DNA TGTGCCAGCAGTGGAGGGCTACCCAGTGGGCCCCAGCATTTT. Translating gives CASSGGLPSGPQHF.

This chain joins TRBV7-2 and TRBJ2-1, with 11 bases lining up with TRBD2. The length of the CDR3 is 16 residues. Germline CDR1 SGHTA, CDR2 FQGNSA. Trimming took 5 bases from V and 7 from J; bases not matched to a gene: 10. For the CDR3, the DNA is TGTGCCAGCAGCACGAGCCTAGCGGGAGGTATAAATGAGCAGTTCTTC. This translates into CASSTSLAGGINEQFF.

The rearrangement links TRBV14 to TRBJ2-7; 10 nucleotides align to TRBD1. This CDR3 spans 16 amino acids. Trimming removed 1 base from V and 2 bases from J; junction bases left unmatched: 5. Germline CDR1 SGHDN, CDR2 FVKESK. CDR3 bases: TGTGCCAGCAGCCAAGCGTTCGGACAGGGGGCCTACGAGCAGTACTTC. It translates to CASSQAFGQGAYEQYF.

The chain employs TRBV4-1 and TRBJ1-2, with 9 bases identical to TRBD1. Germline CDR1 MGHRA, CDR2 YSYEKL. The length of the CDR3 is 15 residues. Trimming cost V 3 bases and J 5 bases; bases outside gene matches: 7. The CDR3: CASSQVTGGQYGYTF. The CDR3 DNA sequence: TGCGCCAGCAGCCAGGTGACAGGGGGTCAGTATGGCTACACCTTC.

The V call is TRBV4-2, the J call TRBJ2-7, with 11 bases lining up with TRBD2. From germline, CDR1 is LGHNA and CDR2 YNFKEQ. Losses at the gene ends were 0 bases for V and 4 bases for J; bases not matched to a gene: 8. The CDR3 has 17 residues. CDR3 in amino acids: CASSQDRLAGLSYEQYF. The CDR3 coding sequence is TGTGCCAGCAGCCAAGATCGACTAGCGGGATTGTCGTACGAGCAGTACTTC.

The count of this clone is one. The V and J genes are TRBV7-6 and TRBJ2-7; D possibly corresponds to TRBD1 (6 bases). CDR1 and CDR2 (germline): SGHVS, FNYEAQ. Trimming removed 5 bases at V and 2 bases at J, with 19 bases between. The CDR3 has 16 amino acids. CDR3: CASSGEGTPGTYEQYF. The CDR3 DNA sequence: TGTGCCAGCAGCGGGGAAGGGACACCTGGCACCTACGAGCAGTACTTC.